This T cell receptor beta chain was recorded in a study of blood T cell repertoires in COVID-19. Overall study context: Sample material is recorded as cDNA or gDNA derived from T cells, B-cell-depleted T cells, or PBMCs.

Per the original data handling: Amplification of reference gene primers was used by the study to estimate nucleated cell counts. The method was immunoSEQ multiplex PCR; TCRdb's version includes in-frame clones alone and lacks a portion of them. From that table come the V and J calls and clone size; the DNA was used to work out D and trimming. The sample carries 250,000 to 350,000 clones, over 70% recorded once. Germline assignment: CDR1 DFQATT and CDR2 SNEGSKA (reference sequence). The CDR3 has 14 residues. V gave up 3 bases and J gave up 3 bases; unmatched junction bases: 4. What was sequenced was peripheral blood. This sequence originates from a woman in her fifties or sixties with acute or convalescent COVID-19. This sequence joins TRBV20-1 and TRBJ1-1; 10 bases are a match to TRBD1. The CDR3 region is CSASGGQGYTEAFF. In nucleotides, the CDR3 is TGCAGTGCTAGTGGGGGACAGGGGTACACTGAAGCTTTCTTT.